A selection of T cell receptor beta chains follows, all from one sample in a study of post-analysis software for immune sequencing data. TCRdb fed the PCR reads into MiXCR, producing one record per CDR3 protein. The data show roughly 400,000 distinct CDR3 sequences, about 39% seen once. Input material: blood. The receptor source for this set is a girl aged 2-10 years with multiple sclerosis. Both conserved end residues are part of each CDR3. A D gene is named only where the DNA matches it firmly. Expanded clones get a size class; other rows say once, few or many, or leave the size out.

cdr3_length d_call j_call v_call clone_size cdr3_nt cdr3_aa
15 TRBD1 TRBJ2-2 TRBV6-5 once TGTGCCAGCAGTCAAGACAGGGGAAACACCGGGGAGCTGTTTTTT CASSQDRGNTGELFF
14 TRBD1 TRBJ1-1 TRBV12-3/TRBV12-4 . TGTGCCAGCAGTCGACAGGGCTGGAACACTGAAGCTTTCTTT CASSRQGWNTEAFF
16 . TRBJ2-7 TRBV7-2 once TGTGCCAGCAGCTCACTAGCAGCCTCGGTATCCTACGAGCAGTACTTC CASSSLAASVSYEQYF
16 TRBD1 TRBJ1-2 TRBV15 . TGTGCCACCAGCAGAGATCAAACAGGGGGCAGCTATGGCTACACCTTC CATSRDQTGGSYGYTF
13 . TRBJ2-1 TRBV5-1 . TGCGCCAGCAGCCGCGGAAGCGGCAATGAGCAGTTCTTC CASSRGSGNEQFF
15 . TRBJ1-1 TRBV4-1 few TGCGCCAGCAGCCAAGATTGGACAGCGAACACTGAAGCTTTCTTT CASSQDWTANTEAFF
15 . TRBJ1-1 TRBV4-1 . TGCGCCAGCAGCCAATTAGTAGGGGCTTTCACTGAAGCTTTCTTT CASSQLVGAFTEAFF
12 TRBD1 TRBJ2-3 TRBV6-5 few TGTGCCAGCAGTTACCCCACAGGGGGCTGGTATTTT CASSYPTGGWYF
14 . TRBJ2-7 TRBV5-1 . TGCGCCAGCAGCTTGCGCCGGTCAGCGGGCGAGCAGTACTTC CASSLRRSAGEQYF
13 . TRBJ2-5 TRBV7-6 . TGTGCCAGCAGCTTAGGTGCCGAAGAGACCCAGTACTTC CASSLGAEETQYF
14 TRBD1 TRBJ1-1 TRBV7-9 once TGTGCCAGCTCGCGGGGGACAGTGAACACTGAAGCTTTCTTT CASSRGTVNTEAFF
16 . TRBJ1-2 TRBV5-1 few TGCGCCAGCAGCTTGGCTTCCGGGACGGCTAACTATGGCTACACCTTC CASSLASGTANYGYTF
16 . TRBJ2-1 TRBV5-1 few TGCGCCAGCAGCTCGGTTCCTAAGGGGGGGTACAATGAGCAGTTCTTC CASSSVPKGGYNEQFF
18 . TRBJ2-1 TRBV7-2 . TGTGCCAGCAGCTCCCCATTTGGTCTGGGGCAGTCCTACAATGAGCAGTTCTTC CASSSPFGLGQSYNEQFF
15 TRBD2 TRBJ2-1 TRBV20-1 . TGCAGTGCTATAGGGACTAGCGTATACTACAATGAGCAGTTCTTC CSAIGTSVYYNEQFF
13 . TRBJ1-5 TRBV10-3 . TGTGCCATCAGTGAGTATGAGAGGAAGCCCCAGCATTTT CAISEYERKPQHF
13 TRBD1 TRBJ1-5 TRBV7-2 few TGTGCCAGCAAGGGACAGCCGAATCAGCCCCAGCATTTT CASKGQPNQPQHF
13 . TRBJ2-5 TRBV6-5 . TGTGCCAGCGCGGACAGCATTCAAGAGACCCAGTACTTC CASADSIQETQYF
19 TRBD1 TRBJ1-5 TRBV5-8 . TGTGCCAGCAGCTTCCTACCGGGGACAGGGGGGAATCGGAATCAGCCCCAGCATTTT CASSFLPGTGGNRNQPQHF
14 TRBD1 TRBJ1-4 TRBV11-1 few TGTGCCAGCAGCTCCGGACAGGATAATGAAAAACTGTTTTTT CASSSGQDNEKLFF
16 TRBD2 TRBJ2-1 TRBV6-2/TRBV6-3 . TGTGCCAGCAGCTCAGGGAGGCTAGCGGTTTACAATGAGCAGTTCTTC CASSSGRLAVYNEQFF
16 TRBD2 TRBJ2-3 TRBV5-1 . TGCGCCAGCAGCTTGGGAGGACTAGCTGGCCCAGATACGCAGTATTTT CASSLGGLAGPDTQYF
15 . TRBJ2-5 TRBV10-3 . TGTGCCATCAGTGTTGGGCATGTCGAGCAAGAGACCCAGTACTTC CAISVGHVEQETQYF
14 . TRBJ2-3 TRBV4-1 few TGCGCCAGCAGAGCCGCAGGGACAACAGATACGCAGTATTTT CASRAAGTTDTQYF
14 . TRBJ2-4 TRBV6-5 few TGTGCCAGCAGTTCGGGTGGAGCCAAAAACATTCAGTACTTC CASSSGGAKNIQYF
13 . TRBJ2-7 TRBV20-1 . TGCAGTGCTAGGGCCGGGGGAGCCTACGAGCAGTACTTC CSARAGGAYEQYF
14 . TRBJ2-7 TRBV18 few TGTGCCAGCTCACCAAGGGAAATTCCCTACGAGCAGTACTTC CASSPREIPYEQYF
15 . TRBJ2-2 TRBV9 few TGTGCCAGCAGTGCCGCTTCCCGGGCCACCGGGGAGCTGTTTTTT CASSAASRATGELFF
13 . TRBJ2-3 TRBV10-3 few TGTGCCATCAAGGAAGGGGGCACAGATACGCAGTATTTT CAIKEGGTDTQYF
15 . TRBJ2-7 TRBV5-1 many TGCGCCAGCAGCTCCGCGCCGGGACAAACCTACGAGCAGTACTTC CASSSAPGQTYEQYF
15 . TRBJ2-1 TRBV3-1 few TGTGCCAGCAGCCAACCGGGACTCGATTACAATGAGCAGTTCTTC CASSQPGLDYNEQFF
13 TRBD1 TRBJ2-1 TRBV29-1 few TGCAGCGTACGGACAGGGGGAGGCTATGAGCAGTTCTTC CSVRTGGGYEQFF